The 9 T cell receptor beta chains presented below share a single source sample, sequenced in a study of blood T cells in healthy people across ages. Combining a sample-barcoded 5' primer with a J-beta primer mix, a second PCR ran for 7 to 11 cycles. TCRdb called the 5' RACE reads again in MiXCR, with one record for every CDR3 protein. The data hold about 670,000 distinct CDR3 sequences, with under 65% observed a single time. Material for sequencing was blood. Every receptor here comes from a woman aged 80 or over in good health.

This clonotype was detected many times. The J gene is TRBJ1-6, the V gene TRBV10-2; TRBD1 aligns across 7 bases. The germline V gene encodes CDR1 WSHSY and CDR2 SAAADI. This CDR3 region has 13 residues. Trimming removed 6 bases from V and 7 bases from J; junction bases left unmatched: 3. The CDR3 here is CASRTDRNSPLHF. CDR3 coding DNA: TGCGCCAGCAGGACGGACAGGAATTCACCCCTCCACTTT.

This sequence joins TRBV20-1 and TRBJ2-7, with 9 bases matching TRBD2. The germline V gene has CDR1 DFQATT and CDR2 SNEGSKA (reference sequence). This CDR3 is built from 14 residues. The trim removed 5 bases at V and 10 bases at J, leaving 15 bases unmatched. The CDR3 sequence: CSALSGRHQNTQYF. CDR3 DNA: TGCAGTGCTCTAAGCGGGAGGCACCAGAATACCCAGTACTTC.

This clonotype was counted only a few times. CDR3 region: CASSPLAGVMETQYF. CDR3 nucleotides: TGTGCCAGCAGCCCCTTAGCGGGAGTCATGGAGACCCAGTACTTC. The chain uses TRBV11-2 and TRBJ2-5; 9 bases fit TRBD2. V gave up 5 bases and J gave up 5 bases; unmatched junction bases: 9. This CDR3 is built from 15 residues. Germline V CDR1 and CDR2: SGHAT, FQNNGV.

This clonotype was seen repeatedly, ten times or more. The J gene is TRBJ2-5, the V gene TRBV4-1; D possibly matches TRBD1 or TRBD2 (5 bases each). Trimming took 5 bases from V and 2 from J, leaving 12 bases between them. The germline V gene encodes CDR1 MGHRA and CDR2 YSYEKL. CDR3 length: 14 residues. The CDR3 sequence: CASSRDRLQETQYF. CDR3 DNA: TGCGCCAGCAGCAGGGACCGCCTTCAAGAGACCCAGTACTTC.

The chain couples TRBV5-6 to TRBJ2-3; D possibly uses TRBD1 or TRBD2 (5 bases each). Germline values: CDR1 SGHDT, CDR2 YYEEEE. Between the trimmed V and J ends, which lost 4 bases and 2 bases, there was a span of 14 bases. The CDR3 has 15 amino acids. The CDR3 DNA follows: TGTGCCAGCAGCCCGGGGCAGGAGTTCACAGATACGCAGTATTTT. It yields the protein CASSPGQEFTDTQYF.

This chain connects TRBV29-1 to TRBJ2-5, with 8 nucleotides matching TRBD1. This CDR3 region has 16 residues. Per the germline V gene, CDR1 is SQVTM and CDR2 is ANQGSEA. The J segment lost 5 bases and the V segment lost 8 bases, leaving 19 bases of the junction unmatched. CDR3 sequence: CSTRKGGQGGGETQYF. As DNA, the CDR3 is TGCAGCACTAGAAAGGGTGGACAGGGTGGTGGGGAGACCCAGTACTTC.

As regards this clonotype: Germline and junction disagree at one end, which may indicate a read error. The genes are TRBV9 and TRBJ2-1; D remains unclear. CDR1 and CDR2 (germline): SGDLS, YYNGEE. This CDR3 comprises 14 residues. The CDR3 here is CASSTTGPYNERFF. The CDR3 DNA reads TGTGCCAGCAGCACGACTGGACCCTACAATGAGCGGTTCTTC.

Regarding this clonotype: A much larger clone lies a single base off, so this may be a read error. The chain employs TRBV20-1 and TRBJ2-1, with 11 bases lining up with TRBD2. The CDR3 spans 13 residues. CDR1 and CDR2 (germline): DFQATT, SNEGSKA (reference sequence). The chain's CDR3 is CSADLGLAAERFF. The CDR3 DNA is TGCAGTGCCGATTTGGGACTAGCGGCTGAGCGGTTCTTC.

Comment on this clonotype: A junction boundary mismatches the germline segment, possibly from a read error. The chain is built from TRBV4-2 and TRBJ2-7; D tentatively fits TRBD1 or TRBD2 (5 bases each). CDR1 is LGHNA and CDR2 is YNFKEQ in the germline V gene. CDR3 length: 14 residues. CDR3 bases: TGTGCCAGCGGCCAACACGGAGCGGACAATGAGCAGTACTTC. Its translation is CASGQHGADNEQYF.